This paragraph reports one T cell receptor (beta chain). Its antigen is unknown. This entry comes from a study of monozygotic twins with cystic fibrosis. At the level of the study: Approximately 3 micrograms of fragmented DNA underwent approximately 15 PCR cycles for library preparation. Overall study findings and caveats: J usage was most co-twin-similar in 8 of 16 pairs, V in 13.

The protocol was immunoSEQ multiplex PCR, while the TCRdb copy is restricted to in-frame clones and leaves out a portion. The sample consists of approximately 34,000 clones, approximately 84% of them appearing once. Trimming stripped 4 bases from V and 6 bases from J, with 4 bases between. The germline V gene encodes CDR1 MNHNS and CDR2 SASEGT. The CDR3 runs 10 residues. The clonotype originates from a girl aged 2 to 9 with cystic fibrosis. The sequenced sample consisted of blood. The rearrangement joins TRBV6-1 to TRBJ2-7; D not resolved. The CDR3: CASSGGEQYF. The CDR3, as DNA: TGTGCCAGCAGTGGCGGCGAGCAGTACTTC.